This TCR beta chain was captured in a study of shared clonotypes between healthy human individuals. Assay used: immunoSEQ multiplex PCR; TCRdb lists only in-frame clones, some missing. The sample lists about 2.3 million clones; over 90% were seen once. Germline V gives CDR1 SGHTA, CDR2 FQGNSA. Trimming took 5 bases from V and 0 from J, leaving 14 bases between them. This CDR3 spans 15 amino acids. Findings and caveats of the study: Clonotypes shared by all four sorted-subset donors had higher generation probabilities than non-shared clonotypes. The authors expected sequencing depth to affect clonotype sharing among donors. Larger richness was generally estimated for naive than memory subsets.

In its sample, this clone was seen once. Its antigen is not identified. The specimen sequenced was naive CD4+ T cells from PBMCs. The sample's subset: CD45RA+ positively selected. The chain uses TRBV7-2 and TRBJ2-7, with a weak D call TRBD1 (6 bases). The clonotype originates from a man aged 18 to 29 in good health. Some clones in this sample may be carry-over from other donors' samples. The chain's CDR3 is CASSPGHIASYEQYF. CDR3 bases: TGTGCCAGCAGCCCGGGACATATCGCCTCCTACGAGCAGTACTTC.